The clone carrying this TCR beta chain appeared a single time. The data originate from a study of control samples from healthy donors and cancer patients. Repertoires were generated with immunoSEQ multiplex PCR, while TCRdb's copy carries only in-frame clones and drops some. Altogether about 150,000 clones are present, 80% to 90% being singletons, with the ten largest covering about 1.8%. The germline CDR1 and CDR2 sequences are LGHNA and YNFKEQ. V lost 0 bases to trimming and J lost 10 bases, with 15 bases between them. CDR3 length equals 14 residues. The sample comprised blood. The chain combines TRBV4-2 with TRBJ1-2; D unclear. This clonotype was sampled from a young man in good health. This CDR3 is CASSQELQDPNYTF. The CDR3, as DNA: TGTGCCAGCAGCCAAGAGCTCCAGGACCCAAACTACACCTTC.